This T cell receptor beta chain was identified in a study of blood T cell repertoires in COVID-19 (dated by TCRdb to 2018 to 2020). Context from the whole study: The collaborator samples originated in the United States, Italy and Spain and spanned the acute and convalescent phases of COVID-19. The prospective study material was composed of cDNA or gDNA derived from T cells, B-cell-depleted T cells, or PBMCs. Subjects who had been exposed to COVID-19, were actively infected with it, or had recovered from it provided the deeply sampled blood TCRbeta repertoires that made up the dataset. A freely available public database, intended as a resource for researchers studying the immune response to SARS-CoV-2, is where the repertoires were released. The samples were drawn from two sources: the first 160 participants of the ongoing ImmuneRACE study, and 950 to 1,500 subjects contributed by 6 global collaborators. Sample metadata almost always included a de-identified subject ID, COVID-19 status, age in years and sex. Where HLA class I and class II types were available, the types were taken from metadata supplied by the sample provider, not from assay-based typing.

According to the germline V gene, CDR1 reads MNHEY and CDR2 reads SVGAGI. Counted from cysteine to valine, this CDR3 has 14 amino acids. Only the CDR3 portion is preserved as DNA: 42 bases, with reading frame beginning at the first base. V gives up 7 bases and J gives up 3 bases, and the segment between their germline ends measures 16 bases. Results and caveats for the whole study, not just this receptor: Clinical and demographic metadata were provided uncurated, with the amount varying by source and participant.

Remarks on this clone: It lacks a known antigen. Base qualities were left out, and no much larger clone turns up one base away.

TCRbeta CDR3 regions were amplified from genomic DNA using the immunoSEQ Assay, a bias-controlled multiplex PCR. Per the source publication's procedure: The number of nucleated cells in each sample was estimated from the amplification of reference gene primers within the assay. To quantify the absolute abundance of each unique TCRbeta CDR3 rearrangement, sequence reads were collapsed and filtered. For each sample, productive Simpson clonality was calculated by taking the square root of Simpson's diversity index across productive rearrangements. Sourced from immuneACCESS, this table was stored by TCRdb with only in-frame sequences that have V and J called. A share of the clones is absent; for the studies checked, an unresolved V gene accounts for under half, and the remainder has no known explanation. That table supplies the V and J calls and clone size; D and trimming were determined from the DNA. The sample yields 200,000 to 250,000 clones; about four fifths were counted once. 7.6% of the sample is taken by the ten largest.

Each collaborating institution followed its own protocols to collect whole blood in K2EDTA tubes. For TCRbeta analysis, collaborators shipped samples as frozen whole blood, isolated PBMCs, or DNA extracted from either of those sample types. The rearrangement joined TRBV6-5 to TRBJ2-7; TRBD1 is a possible D gene, resting on 6 matching bases. Sequenced input: peripheral blood. The receptor comes from a woman between 45 and 65 years old with active or convalescent COVID-19. The CDR3 sequence is CASKSGDTFYEQYV. The DNA is as follows: TGTGCCAGCAAGTCCGGGGACACGTTCTACGAGCAGTACGTC.